This T cell receptor beta chain was recovered during a study of CXCR3-negative and CXCR3-positive naive CD8 T cells. Using triplicate sorts, roughly 300,000 cells were collected each time from every CD8+ T cell subset. As to this clonotype: The antigen is unknown.

CDR1 and CDR2 from the germline V gene are SGHRS and YFSETQ. CDR3 length equals 17 residues. General observations from the study: A higher hydrophobicity marked the TRB CDR3s of CXCR3-positive naive cells versus CXCR3-negative naive cells. The study found that naive CXCR3-negative and CXCR3-positive cells shared TRBV-TRBJ usage, while memory cells differed.

UMI-labeled 5' RACE TRB cDNA libraries were prepared from the cells. TCRdb reanalyzed the 5' RACE reads and collapses them to one entry per CDR3 protein, without DNA. Its listing shows about 6,800 distinct CDR3 sequences. This sequence joins TRBV5-1 and TRBJ2-1; TCRdb's D call of TRBD2 is untestable without DNA. The clonotype was recovered from a human donor in good health. Some clones in this sample may be carry-over from other donors' samples. The specimen sequenced was naive CXCR3+ CD8+ T cells from blood. Indicated subset: CD45RO-CCR7+CD27+CD95- naive CD8+ T cells expressing CXCR3 (TNR3+). Here the CDR3 reads CASSLGTSGSSYNEQFF.